This entry concerns a single T cell receptor (beta chain). No antigen is known for it. Base-call qualities are not available, and no considerably larger clone is one nucleotide away. The library was obtained by RT-PCR. Sequencing was performed on an Illumina HiSeq 2500. Through fastp at Q25 and MiXCR, TCRdb rebuilt clones from the public reads, retaining in-frame beta chains. Each entry merges the rows of one CDR3 protein and shows their most common DNA and genes. Here the sample has 550,000 to 800,000 distinct CDR3 sequences; more than 11% occur a single time. Approximately 6.5% of the sample rests with the top ten. This sample is part of a study of response to subunit inactivated influenza vaccine (dated by TCRdb to the late 2010s). Notes on the research overall: Deep quantitative T cell receptor repertoire profiling was used in the study to track responses to a trivalent subunit inactivated influenza vaccine. Paper-wide results and their limitations: According to the authors, only a limited number of new T cells may be recruited by each seasonal influenza vaccination.

Unmatched junction bases come to 6, with V trimmed by 2 bases and J by 7 bases. The germline V gene sets CDR1 to SGDLS and CDR2 to YYNGEE. The CDR3 holds 14 amino acids from the cysteine to the phenylalanine. Only CDR3 DNA remains: 42 bases, in frame from the first base. This specimen was PBMCs from blood, taken around two weeks before vaccination. The sequence was collected from a man over 45 who received an inactivated influenza vaccine. Donor details come from another sample of the same person, matched by shared clones. The chain links TRBV9 with TRBJ2-5; TRBD2 lines up with 9 middle nucleotides. In nucleotide form, the sequence is TGTGCCAGCAGCGTCGGGACTAGCTTTGGGACCCAGTACTTC. Its translation reads: CASSVGTSFGTQYF.